This T cell receptor beta chain comes out of a study of T cells in Graves' hyperthyroidism and ophthalmopathy. Clinical symptoms, serum thyroxine, TRAb, thyroid ultrasound and orbital computed tomography informed diagnoses. The investigators amplified TCR beta CDR3 regions from RNA transcripts. Researchers ran a first-round RT-PCR on the TCR CDR3 using the HTBI primer set. Each CDR3 protein is one row after TCRdb ran MiXCR on the multiplex PCR reads. The sample has about half a million distinct CDR3 sequences; approximately 20% are singletons. This clonotype was counted a few times. This TCR was sampled from a man aged 35 to 55 with Graves' ophthalmopathy. What was sequenced was blood.

CDR3 nucleotides: TGCAGCATTAGCGGGGGGGCCCCGGAGACCCAGTACTTC. Translated, it gives CSISGGAPETQYF. The V call is TRBV20-1, the J call TRBJ2-5; 11 nucleotides align to TRBD2. This CDR3 contains 13 residues. Germline V lookup: CDR1 DFQATT, CDR2 SNEGSKA (reference sequence).